This TCR beta chain stems from a study of shared clonotypes between healthy human individuals. This clone has only a few counts. What it binds is not known. The V and J ends lost 10 bases and 5 bases respectively, with 14 bases between them. Looked up from germline, CDR1 is MDHEN and CDR2 is SYDVKM. The CDR3 runs 12 residues. The test was conducted at deep level. Sequencing used immunoSEQ multiplex PCR; TCRdb keeps in-frame clones, though not all of them. The table records approximately 2.5 million clones, more than 85% of them present only once. Findings of the study overall: Tissue TCR repertoires likely differ from these blood-only repertoires.

The clonotype comes from a man younger than 35 in good health. Some clones in this sample may be carry-over from other donors' samples. The material sequenced was naive CD4+ T cells from PBMCs. Indicated subset: CD45RA+ positively selected. The V gene is TRBV28, the J gene TRBJ1-1; D gene unclear. CDR3 residues: CAITAGFTEAFF. CDR3 bases: TGTGCCATCACCGCGGGGTTTACTGAAGCTTTCTTT.